The 4 T cell receptor beta chains listed next were all sequenced from one sample in a study of blood T cell repertoires in COVID-19. The protocol was immunoSEQ multiplex PCR, while the TCRdb copy is restricted to in-frame clones and leaves out a portion. This table has about 380,000 clones, around 90% appearing once. The sample comprised PBMCs or T cells enriched from blood (not recorded which). These receptor sequences come from a woman between 18 and 29 years old who had recovered from COVID-19.

This clone was seen more than once but under ten times. The gene calls are TRBV4-2 and TRBJ1-2, with D perhaps TRBD1 (5 bases). Looked up from germline, CDR1 is LGHNA and CDR2 is YNFKEQ. The CDR3 is 13 residues long. The V end was cut by 0 bases, the J end by 11 bases, with 13 bases between. The CDR3: CASSQDQGRLYTF. DNA for the CDR3: TGTGCCAGCAGCCAAGATCAGGGAAGGCTTTACACCTTC.

The gene calls are TRBV7-9 and TRBJ1-2; D unclear. Between the trimmed V and J ends, which lost 2 bases and 2 bases, there was a span of 6 bases. This CDR3 spans 13 amino acids. The germline gives CDR1 SEHNR, CDR2 FQNEAQ (reference sequence). CDR3 coding DNA: TGTGCCAGCAGCTTATCCGTGAACTATGGCTACACCTTC. The encoded protein is CASSLSVNYGYTF. Full variable domain (remainder filled in from reference TRBV7-9 and TRBJ1-2): DTGVSQNPRHKITKRGQNVTFRCDPISEHNRLYWYRQTLGQGPEFLTYFQNEAQLEKSRLLSDRFSAERPKGSFSTLEIQRTEQGDSAMYLCASSLSVNYGYTFGSGTRLTVV.

The rearrangement links TRBV6-2 or TRBV6-3 to TRBJ1-5, with D hard to call. V was clipped by 2 bases and J by 2 bases, with 7 bases between them. Looked up from germline, CDR1 is MNHEY and CDR2 is SVGEGT. The CDR3 runs to 14 residues. CDR3 nucleotide sequence: TGTGCCAGCAGTTACCCCCTTGGCAATCAGCCCCAGCATTTT. The encoded protein is CASSYPLGNQPQHF.

In DNA, the CDR3 is TGTGCCAGCAGTGACTACACCGGGACAGGGGGCCACGAGCAGTACTTC. This codes for CASSDYTGTGGHEQYF. The rearrangement joins TRBV6-1 to TRBJ2-7; 12 bases are shared with TRBD1. The CDR3 extends over 16 amino acids. Per the germline V gene, CDR1 is MNHNS and CDR2 is SASEGT. The J segment lost 5 bases and the V segment lost 3 bases, leaving 8 bases of the junction unmatched.